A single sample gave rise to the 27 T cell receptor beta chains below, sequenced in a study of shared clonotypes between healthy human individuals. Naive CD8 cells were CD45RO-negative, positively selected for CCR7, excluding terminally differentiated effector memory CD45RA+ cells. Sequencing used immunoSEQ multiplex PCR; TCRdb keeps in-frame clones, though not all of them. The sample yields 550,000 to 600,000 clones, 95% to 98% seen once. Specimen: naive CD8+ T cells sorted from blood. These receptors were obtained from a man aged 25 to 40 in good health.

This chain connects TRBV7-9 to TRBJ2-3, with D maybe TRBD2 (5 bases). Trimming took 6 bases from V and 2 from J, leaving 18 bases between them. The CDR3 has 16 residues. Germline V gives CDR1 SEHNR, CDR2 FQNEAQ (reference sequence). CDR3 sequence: CASSPAATINTDTQYF. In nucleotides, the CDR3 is TGTGCCAGCAGTCCCGCGGCGACTATAAACACAGATACGCAGTATTTT.

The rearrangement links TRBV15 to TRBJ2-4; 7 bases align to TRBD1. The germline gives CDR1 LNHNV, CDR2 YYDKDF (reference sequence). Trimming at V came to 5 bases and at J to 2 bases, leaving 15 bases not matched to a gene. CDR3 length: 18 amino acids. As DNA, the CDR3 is TGTGCCACCAGCGGGGGCAAGGGGGCCCTTATATCCAAAAACATTCAGTACTTC. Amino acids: CATSGGKGALISKNIQYF.

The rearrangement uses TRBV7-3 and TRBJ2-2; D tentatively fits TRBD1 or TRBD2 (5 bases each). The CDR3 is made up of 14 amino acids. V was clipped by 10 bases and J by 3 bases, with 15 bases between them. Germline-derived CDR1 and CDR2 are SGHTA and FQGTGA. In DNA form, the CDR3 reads TGTGCCACGGCCGGGACCAGAGACACCGGGGAGCTGTTTTTT. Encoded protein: CATAGTRDTGELFF.

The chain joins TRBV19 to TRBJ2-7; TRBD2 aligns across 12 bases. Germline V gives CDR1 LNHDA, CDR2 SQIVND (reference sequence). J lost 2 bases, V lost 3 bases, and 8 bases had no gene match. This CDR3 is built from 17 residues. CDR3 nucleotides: TGTGCCAGTAGTATTGTCCTAGCGGGAGGGCCGGCCTACGAGCAGTACTTC. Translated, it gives CASSIVLAGGPAYEQYF.

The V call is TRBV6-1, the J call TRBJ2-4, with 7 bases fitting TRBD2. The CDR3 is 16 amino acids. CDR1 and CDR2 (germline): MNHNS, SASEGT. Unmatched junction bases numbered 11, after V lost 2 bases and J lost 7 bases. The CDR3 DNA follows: TGTGCCAGCAGTGAATTTTCGGGGGAGGGGTGGAACATTCAGTACTTC. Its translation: CASSEFSGEGWNIQYF.

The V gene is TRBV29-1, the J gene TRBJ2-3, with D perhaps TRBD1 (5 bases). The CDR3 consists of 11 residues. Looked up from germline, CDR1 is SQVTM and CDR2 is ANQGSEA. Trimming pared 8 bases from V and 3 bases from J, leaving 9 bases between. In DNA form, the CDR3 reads TGCAGCATAGGGGTGACAGATACGCAGTATTTT. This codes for CSIGVTDTQYF.

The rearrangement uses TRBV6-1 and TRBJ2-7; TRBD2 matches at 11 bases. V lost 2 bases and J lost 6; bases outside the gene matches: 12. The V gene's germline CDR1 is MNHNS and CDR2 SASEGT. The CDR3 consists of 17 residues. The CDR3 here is CASSEMTSGIGRSEQYF. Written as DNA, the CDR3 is TGTGCCAGCAGTGAAATGACTAGCGGGATTGGGCGCAGCGAGCAGTACTTC.

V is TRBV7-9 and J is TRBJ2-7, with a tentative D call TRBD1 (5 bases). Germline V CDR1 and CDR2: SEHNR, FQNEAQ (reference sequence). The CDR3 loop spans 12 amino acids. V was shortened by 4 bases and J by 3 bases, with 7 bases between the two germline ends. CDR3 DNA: TGTGCCAGCAGCTGGGGCCTCTACGAGCAGTACTTC. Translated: CASSWGLYEQYF.

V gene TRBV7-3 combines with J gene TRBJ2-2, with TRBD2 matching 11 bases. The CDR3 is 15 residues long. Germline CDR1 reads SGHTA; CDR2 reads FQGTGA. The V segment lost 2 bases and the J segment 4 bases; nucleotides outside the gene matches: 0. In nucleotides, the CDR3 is TGTGCCAGCAGCTTACTAGCGGGAGGCACCGGGGAGCTGTTTTTT. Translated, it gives CASSLLAGGTGELFF. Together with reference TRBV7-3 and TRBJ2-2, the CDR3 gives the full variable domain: GAGVSQTPSNKVTEKGKYVELRCDPISGHTALYWYRQSLGQGPEFLIYFQGTGAADDSGLPNDRFFAVRPEGSVSTLKIQRTERGDSAVYLCASSLLAGGTGELFFGEGSRLTVL.

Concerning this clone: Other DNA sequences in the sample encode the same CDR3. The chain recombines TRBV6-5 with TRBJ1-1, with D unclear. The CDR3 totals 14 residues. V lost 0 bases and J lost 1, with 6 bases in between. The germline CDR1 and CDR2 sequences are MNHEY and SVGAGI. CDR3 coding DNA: TGTGCCAGCAGTTACTCGAATCGGAACACTGAAGCTTTCTTT. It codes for CASSYSNRNTEAFF.

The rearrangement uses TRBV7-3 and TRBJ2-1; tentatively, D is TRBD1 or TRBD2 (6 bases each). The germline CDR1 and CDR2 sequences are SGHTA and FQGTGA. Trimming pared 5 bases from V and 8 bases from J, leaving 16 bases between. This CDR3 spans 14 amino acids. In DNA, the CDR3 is TGTGCCAGCAGCCAACTACAGGGCGGGGATGAGCAGTTCTTC. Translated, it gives CASSQLQGGDEQFF.

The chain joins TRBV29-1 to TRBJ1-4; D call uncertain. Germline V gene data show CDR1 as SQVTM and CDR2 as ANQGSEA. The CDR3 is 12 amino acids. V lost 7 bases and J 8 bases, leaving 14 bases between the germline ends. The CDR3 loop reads CSAGRGLEKLFF. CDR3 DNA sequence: TGCAGCGCAGGTCGTGGGCTGGAAAAACTGTTTTTT.

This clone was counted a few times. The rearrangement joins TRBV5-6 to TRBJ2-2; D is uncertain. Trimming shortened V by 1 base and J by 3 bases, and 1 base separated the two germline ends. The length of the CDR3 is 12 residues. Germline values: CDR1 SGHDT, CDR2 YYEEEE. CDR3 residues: CASSLYTGELFF. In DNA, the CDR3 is TGTGCCAGCAGCTTGTACACCGGGGAGCTGTTTTTT.

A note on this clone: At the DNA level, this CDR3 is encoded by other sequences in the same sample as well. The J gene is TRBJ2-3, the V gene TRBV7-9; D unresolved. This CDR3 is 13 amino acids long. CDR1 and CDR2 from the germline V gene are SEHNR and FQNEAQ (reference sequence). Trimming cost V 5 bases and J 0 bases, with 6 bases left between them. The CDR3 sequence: CASSPPSTDTQYF. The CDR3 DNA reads TGTGCCAGCAGCCCCCCTAGCACAGATACGCAGTATTTT.

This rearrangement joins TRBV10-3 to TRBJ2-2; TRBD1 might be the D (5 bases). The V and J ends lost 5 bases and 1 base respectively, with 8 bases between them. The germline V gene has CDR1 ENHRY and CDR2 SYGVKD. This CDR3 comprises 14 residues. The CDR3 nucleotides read TGTGCCATCAGTAAACAGGAGAACACCGGGGAGCTGTTTTTT. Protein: CAISKQENTGELFF.

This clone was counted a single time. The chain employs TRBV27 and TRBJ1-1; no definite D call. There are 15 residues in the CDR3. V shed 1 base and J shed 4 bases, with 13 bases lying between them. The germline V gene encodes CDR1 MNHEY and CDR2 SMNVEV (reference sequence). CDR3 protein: CASSLYGVGITEAFF. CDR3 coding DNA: TGTGCCAGCAGTTTATATGGGGTTGGTATCACTGAAGCTTTCTTT.

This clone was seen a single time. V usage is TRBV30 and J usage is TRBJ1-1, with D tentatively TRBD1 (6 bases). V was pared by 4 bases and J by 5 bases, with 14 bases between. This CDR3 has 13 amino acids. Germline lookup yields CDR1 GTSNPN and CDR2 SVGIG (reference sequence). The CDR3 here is CAWTTGLGTEAFF. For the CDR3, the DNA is TGTGCCTGGACCACAGGGCTTGGAACTGAAGCTTTCTTT. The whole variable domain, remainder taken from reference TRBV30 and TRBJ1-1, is SQTIHQWPATLVQPVGSPLSLECTVEGTSNPNLYWYRQAAGRGLQLLFYSVGIGQISSEVPQNLSASRPQDRQFILSSKKLLLSDSGFYLCAWTTGLGTEAFFGQGTRLTVV.

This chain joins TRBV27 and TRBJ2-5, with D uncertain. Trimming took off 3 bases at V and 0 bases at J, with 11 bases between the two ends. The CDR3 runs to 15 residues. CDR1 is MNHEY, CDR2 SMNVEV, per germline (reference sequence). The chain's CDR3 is CASSLGGLYQETQYF. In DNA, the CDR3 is TGTGCCAGCAGTTTGGGTGGTTTATACCAAGAGACCCAGTACTTC.

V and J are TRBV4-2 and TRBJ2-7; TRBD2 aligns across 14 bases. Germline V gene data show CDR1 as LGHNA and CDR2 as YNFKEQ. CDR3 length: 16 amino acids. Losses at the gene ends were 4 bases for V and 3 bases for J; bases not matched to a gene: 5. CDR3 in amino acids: CASSPRTSGRFYEQYF. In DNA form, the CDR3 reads TGTGCCAGCAGCCCTCGGACTAGCGGGAGGTTCTACGAGCAGTACTTC.

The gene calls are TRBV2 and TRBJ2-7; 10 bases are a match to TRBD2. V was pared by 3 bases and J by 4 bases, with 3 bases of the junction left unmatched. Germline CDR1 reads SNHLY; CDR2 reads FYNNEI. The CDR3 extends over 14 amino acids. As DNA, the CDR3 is TGTGCCAGCAGTGATGAGCGGGAGGGGTACGAGCAGTACTTC. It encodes CASSDEREGYEQYF.

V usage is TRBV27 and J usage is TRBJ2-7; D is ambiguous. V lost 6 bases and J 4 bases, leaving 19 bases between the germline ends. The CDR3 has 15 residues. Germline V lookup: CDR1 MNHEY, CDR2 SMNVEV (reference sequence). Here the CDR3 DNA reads TGTGCCAGCAGACTCCTAGGGTCCATAAGATACGAGCAGTACTTC. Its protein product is CASRLLGSIRYEQYF.

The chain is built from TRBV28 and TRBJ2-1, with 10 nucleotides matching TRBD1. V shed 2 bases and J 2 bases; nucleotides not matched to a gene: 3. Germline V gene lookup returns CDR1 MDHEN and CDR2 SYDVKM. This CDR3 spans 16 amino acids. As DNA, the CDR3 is TGTGCCAGCAGTTTAACGACAGGGGGCGCCTACAATGAGCAGTTCTTC. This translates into CASSLTTGGAYNEQFF.

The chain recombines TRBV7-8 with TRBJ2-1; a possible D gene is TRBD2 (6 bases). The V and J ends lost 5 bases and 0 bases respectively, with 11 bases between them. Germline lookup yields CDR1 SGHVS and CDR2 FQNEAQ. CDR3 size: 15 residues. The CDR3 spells CASSARLDSYNEQFF. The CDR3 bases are TGTGCCAGCAGCGCCCGACTAGACTCCTACAATGAGCAGTTCTTC.

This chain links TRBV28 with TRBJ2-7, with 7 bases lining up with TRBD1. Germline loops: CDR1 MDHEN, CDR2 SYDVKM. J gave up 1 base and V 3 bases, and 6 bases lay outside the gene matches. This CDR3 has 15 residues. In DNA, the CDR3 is TGTGCCAGCAGTTTGGATCGGGACAGTTCCTACGAGCAGTACTTC. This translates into CASSLDRDSSYEQYF.

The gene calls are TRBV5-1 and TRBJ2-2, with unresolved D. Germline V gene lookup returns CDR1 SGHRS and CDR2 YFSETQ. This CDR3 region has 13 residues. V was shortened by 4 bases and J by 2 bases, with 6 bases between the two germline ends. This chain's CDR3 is CASSLINTGELFF. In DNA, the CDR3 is TGCGCCAGCAGCCTAATTAACACCGGGGAGCTGTTTTTT.

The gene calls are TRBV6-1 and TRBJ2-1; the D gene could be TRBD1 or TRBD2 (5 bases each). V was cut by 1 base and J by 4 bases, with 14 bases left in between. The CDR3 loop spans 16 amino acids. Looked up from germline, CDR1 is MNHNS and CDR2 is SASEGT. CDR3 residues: CASSEDAGTAYNEQFF. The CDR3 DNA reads TGTGCCAGCAGTGAAGATGCCGGGACGGCTTACAATGAGCAGTTCTTC.

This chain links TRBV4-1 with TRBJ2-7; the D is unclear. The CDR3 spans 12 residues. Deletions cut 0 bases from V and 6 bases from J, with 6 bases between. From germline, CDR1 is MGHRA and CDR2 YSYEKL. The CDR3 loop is CASSQDPREQYF. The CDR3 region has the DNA TGCGCCAGCAGCCAAGATCCTCGCGAGCAGTACTTC.